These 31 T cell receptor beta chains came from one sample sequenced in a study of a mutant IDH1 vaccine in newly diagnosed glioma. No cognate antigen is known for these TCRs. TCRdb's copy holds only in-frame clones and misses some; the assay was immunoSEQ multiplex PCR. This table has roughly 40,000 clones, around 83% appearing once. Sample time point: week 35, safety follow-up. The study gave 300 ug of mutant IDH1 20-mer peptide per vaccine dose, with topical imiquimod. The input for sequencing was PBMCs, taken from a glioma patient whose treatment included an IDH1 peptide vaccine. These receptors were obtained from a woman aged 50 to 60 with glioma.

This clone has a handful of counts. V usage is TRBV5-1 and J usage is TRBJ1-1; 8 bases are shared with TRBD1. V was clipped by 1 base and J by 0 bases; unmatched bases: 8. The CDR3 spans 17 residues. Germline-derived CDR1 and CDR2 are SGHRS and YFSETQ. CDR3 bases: TGCGCCAGCAGCTTGCCTGGGACAGGAGGGGTGAACACTGAAGCTTTCTTT. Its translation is CASSLPGTGGVNTEAFF.

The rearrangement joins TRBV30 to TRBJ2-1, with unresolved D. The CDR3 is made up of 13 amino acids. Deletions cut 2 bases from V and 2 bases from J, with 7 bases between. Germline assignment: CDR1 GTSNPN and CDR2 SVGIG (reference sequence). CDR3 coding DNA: TGTGCCTGGAGTAAACGGGCCTACAATGAGCAGTTCTTC. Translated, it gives CAWSKRAYNEQFF.

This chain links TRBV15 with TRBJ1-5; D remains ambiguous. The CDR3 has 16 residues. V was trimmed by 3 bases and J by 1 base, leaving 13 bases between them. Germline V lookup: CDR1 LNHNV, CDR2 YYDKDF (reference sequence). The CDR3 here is CATSSGWKMSNQPQHF. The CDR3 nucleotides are TGTGCCACCAGCAGCGGATGGAAAATGAGCAATCAGCCCCAGCATTTT.

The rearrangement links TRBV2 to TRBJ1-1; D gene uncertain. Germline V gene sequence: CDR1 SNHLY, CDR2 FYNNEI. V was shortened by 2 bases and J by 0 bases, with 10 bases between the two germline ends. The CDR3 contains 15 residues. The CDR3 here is CASSESGSLNTEAFF. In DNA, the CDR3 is TGTGCCAGCAGTGAATCGGGCAGTTTGAACACTGAAGCTTTCTTT.

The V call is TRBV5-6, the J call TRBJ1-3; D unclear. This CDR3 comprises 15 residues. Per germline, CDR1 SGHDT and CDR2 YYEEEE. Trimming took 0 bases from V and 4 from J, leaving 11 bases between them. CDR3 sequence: CASSLGQSGGNTIYF. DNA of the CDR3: TGTGCCAGCAGCTTGGGGCAATCCGGCGGAAACACCATATATTTT.

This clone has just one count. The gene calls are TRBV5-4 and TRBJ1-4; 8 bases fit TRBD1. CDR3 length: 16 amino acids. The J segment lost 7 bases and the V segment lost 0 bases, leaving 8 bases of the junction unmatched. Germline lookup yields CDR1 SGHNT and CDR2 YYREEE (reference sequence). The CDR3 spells CASSLAAGGRGEKLFF. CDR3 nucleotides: TGTGCCAGCAGCTTGGCCGCAGGGGGCAGGGGTGAAAAACTGTTTTTT.

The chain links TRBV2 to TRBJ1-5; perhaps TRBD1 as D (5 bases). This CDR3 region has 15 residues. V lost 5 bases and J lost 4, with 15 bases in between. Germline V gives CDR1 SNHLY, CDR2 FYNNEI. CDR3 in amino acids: CASSPTWGENQPQHF. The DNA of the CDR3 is TGTGCCAGCAGTCCCACCTGGGGGGAGAATCAGCCCCAGCATTTT.

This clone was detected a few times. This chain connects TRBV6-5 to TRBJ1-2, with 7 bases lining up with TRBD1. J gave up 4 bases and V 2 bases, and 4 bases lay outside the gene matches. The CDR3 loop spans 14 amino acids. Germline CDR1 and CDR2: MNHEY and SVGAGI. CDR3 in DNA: TGTGCCAGCAGTTACGACGAGGGGGCCTATGGCTACACCTTC. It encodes CASSYDEGAYGYTF.

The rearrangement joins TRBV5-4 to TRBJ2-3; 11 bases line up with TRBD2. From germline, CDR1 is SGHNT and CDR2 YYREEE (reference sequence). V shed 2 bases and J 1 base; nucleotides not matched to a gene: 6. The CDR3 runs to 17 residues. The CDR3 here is CASSFRTSGSRTDTQYF. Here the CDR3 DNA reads TGTGCCAGCAGCTTTCGGACTAGCGGGTCCCGCACAGATACGCAGTATTTT.

CDR3 in DNA: TGTGCCAGCAGCTTGGGCGAGGGGAGCTCCTATAATTCACCCCTCCACTTT. Translated, it gives CASSLGEGSSYNSPLHF. The J gene is TRBJ1-6, the V gene TRBV5-4, with D possibly matching TRBD1 (5 bases). The CDR3 contains 17 residues. Germline V gene sequence: CDR1 SGHNT, CDR2 YYREEE (reference sequence). V dropped 0 bases and J dropped 0 bases, with 10 bases sitting between them.

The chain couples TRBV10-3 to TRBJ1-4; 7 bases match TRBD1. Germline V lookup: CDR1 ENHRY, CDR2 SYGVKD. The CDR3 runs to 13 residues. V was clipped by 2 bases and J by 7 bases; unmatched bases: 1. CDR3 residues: CAISETGAEKLFF. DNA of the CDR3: TGTGCCATCAGTGAGACAGGGGCTGAAAAACTGTTTTTT.

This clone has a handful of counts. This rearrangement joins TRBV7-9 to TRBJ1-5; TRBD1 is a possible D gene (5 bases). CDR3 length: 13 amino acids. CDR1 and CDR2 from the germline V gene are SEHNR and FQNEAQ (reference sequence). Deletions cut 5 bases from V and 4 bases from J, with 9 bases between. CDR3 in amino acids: CASSPGGNQPQHF. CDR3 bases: TGTGCCAGCAGCCCTGGGGGGAATCAGCCCCAGCATTTT. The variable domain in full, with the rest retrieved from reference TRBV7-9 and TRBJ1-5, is DTGVSQNPRHKITKRGQNVTFRCDPISEHNRLYWYRQTLGQGPEFLTYFQNEAQLEKSRLLSDRFSAERPKGSFSTLEIQRTEQGDSAMYLCASSPGGNQPQHFGDGTRLSIL.

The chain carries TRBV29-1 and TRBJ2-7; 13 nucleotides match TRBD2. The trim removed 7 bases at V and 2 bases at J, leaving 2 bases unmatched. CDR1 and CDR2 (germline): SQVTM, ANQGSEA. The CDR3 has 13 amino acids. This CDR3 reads CSATSGGAYEQYF. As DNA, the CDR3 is TGCAGCGCTACTAGCGGGGGGGCCTACGAGCAGTACTTC.

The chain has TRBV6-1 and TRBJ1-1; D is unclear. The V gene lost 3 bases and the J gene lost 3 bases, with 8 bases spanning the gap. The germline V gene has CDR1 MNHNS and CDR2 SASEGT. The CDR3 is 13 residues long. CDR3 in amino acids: CASSDPWYTEAFF. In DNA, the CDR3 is TGTGCCAGCAGTGATCCCTGGTACACTGAAGCTTTCTTT.

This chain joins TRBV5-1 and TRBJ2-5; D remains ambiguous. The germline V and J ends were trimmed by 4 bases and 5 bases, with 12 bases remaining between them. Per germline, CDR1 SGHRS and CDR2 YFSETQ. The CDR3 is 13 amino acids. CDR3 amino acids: CASSPLRMETQYF. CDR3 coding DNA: TGCGCCAGCAGCCCCTTAAGGATGGAGACCCAGTACTTC.

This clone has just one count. CDR3 loop: CASLPRGDYEQYF. In DNA, the CDR3 is TGTGCCAGTCTCCCGCGGGGGGACTACGAGCAGTACTTC. This chain joins TRBV5-6 and TRBJ2-7; 8 bases line up with TRBD2. The CDR3 loop spans 13 amino acids. Germline CDR1 and CDR2: SGHDT and YYEEEE. J gave up 3 bases and V 8 bases, and 7 bases lay outside the gene matches.

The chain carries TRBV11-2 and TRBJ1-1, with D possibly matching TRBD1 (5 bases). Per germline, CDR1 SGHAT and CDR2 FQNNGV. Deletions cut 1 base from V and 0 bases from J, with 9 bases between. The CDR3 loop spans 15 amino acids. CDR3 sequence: CASSLGRAMNTEAFF. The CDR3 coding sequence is TGTGCCAGCAGCTTAGGCAGGGCCATGAACACTGAAGCTTTCTTT.

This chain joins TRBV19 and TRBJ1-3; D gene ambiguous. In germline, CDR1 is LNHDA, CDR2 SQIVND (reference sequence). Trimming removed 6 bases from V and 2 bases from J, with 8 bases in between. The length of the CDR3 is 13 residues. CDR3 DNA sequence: TGTGCCAGTAGGTTGATGGCTGGAAACACCATATATTTT. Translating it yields CASRLMAGNTIYF.

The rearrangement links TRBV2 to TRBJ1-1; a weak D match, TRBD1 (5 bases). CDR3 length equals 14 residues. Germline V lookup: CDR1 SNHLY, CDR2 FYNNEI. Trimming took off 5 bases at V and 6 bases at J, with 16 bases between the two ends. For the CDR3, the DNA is TGTGCCAGCAGTCCCAGGGCAGACTTTCCTGAAGCTTTCTTT. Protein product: CASSPRADFPEAFF.

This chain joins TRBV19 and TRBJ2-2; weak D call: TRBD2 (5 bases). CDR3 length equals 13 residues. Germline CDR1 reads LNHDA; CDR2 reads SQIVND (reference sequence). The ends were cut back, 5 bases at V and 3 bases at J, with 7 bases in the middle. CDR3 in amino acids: CASSLRDTGELFF. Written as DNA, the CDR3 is TGTGCCAGTAGTCTGAGGGACACCGGGGAGCTGTTTTTT.

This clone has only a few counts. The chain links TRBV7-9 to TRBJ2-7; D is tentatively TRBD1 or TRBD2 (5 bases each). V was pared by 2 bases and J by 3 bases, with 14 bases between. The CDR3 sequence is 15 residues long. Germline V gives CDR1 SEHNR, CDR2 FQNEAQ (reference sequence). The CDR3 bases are TGTGCCAGCAGCTTAAAGGCAGGGAGTATCTACGAGCAGTACTTC. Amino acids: CASSLKAGSIYEQYF.

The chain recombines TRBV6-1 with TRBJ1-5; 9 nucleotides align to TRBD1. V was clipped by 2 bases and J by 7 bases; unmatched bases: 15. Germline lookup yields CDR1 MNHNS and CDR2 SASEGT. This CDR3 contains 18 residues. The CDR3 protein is CASSENRGRPGGRQPQHF. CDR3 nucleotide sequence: TGTGCCAGCAGTGAAAACAGGGGGCGCCCCGGGGGGCGACAGCCCCAGCATTTT.

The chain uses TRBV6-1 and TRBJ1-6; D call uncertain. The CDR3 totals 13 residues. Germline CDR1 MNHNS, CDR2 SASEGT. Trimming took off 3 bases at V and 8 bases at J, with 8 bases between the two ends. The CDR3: CASSDWAYSPLHF. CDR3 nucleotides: TGTGCCAGCAGTGATTGGGCCTATTCACCCCTCCACTTT.

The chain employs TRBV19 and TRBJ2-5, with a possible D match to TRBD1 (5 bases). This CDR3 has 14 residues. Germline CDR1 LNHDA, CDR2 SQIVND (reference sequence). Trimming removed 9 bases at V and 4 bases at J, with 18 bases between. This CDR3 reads CASQAQGKRETQYF. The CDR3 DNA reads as TGTGCCAGCCAGGCGCAGGGTAAGCGAGAGACCCAGTACTTC.

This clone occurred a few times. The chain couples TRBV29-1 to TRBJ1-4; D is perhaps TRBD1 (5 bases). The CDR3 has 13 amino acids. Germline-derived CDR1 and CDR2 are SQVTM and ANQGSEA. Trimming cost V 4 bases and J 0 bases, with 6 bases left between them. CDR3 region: CSVGGSTNEKLFF. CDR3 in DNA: TGCAGCGTTGGGGGCTCAACTAATGAAAAACTGTTTTTT.

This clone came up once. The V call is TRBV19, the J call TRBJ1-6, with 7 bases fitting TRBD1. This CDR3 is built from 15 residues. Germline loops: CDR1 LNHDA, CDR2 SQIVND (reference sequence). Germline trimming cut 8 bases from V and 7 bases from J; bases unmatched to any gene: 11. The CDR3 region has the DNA TGTGCCAGTCAGCTCCGGGACAGAAAGAATTCACCCCTCCACTTT. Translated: CASQLRDRKNSPLHF.

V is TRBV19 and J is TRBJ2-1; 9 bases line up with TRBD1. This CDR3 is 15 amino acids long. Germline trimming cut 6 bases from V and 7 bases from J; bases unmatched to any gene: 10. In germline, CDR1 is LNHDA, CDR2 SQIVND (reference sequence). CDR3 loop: CASRTGQGLGNEQFF. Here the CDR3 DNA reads TGTGCCAGTAGGACCGGACAGGGGTTGGGGAATGAGCAGTTCTTC.

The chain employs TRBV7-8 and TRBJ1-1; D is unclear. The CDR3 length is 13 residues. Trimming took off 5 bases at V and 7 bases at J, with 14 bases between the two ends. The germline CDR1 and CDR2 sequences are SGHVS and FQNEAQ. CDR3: CASSPPVDYEAFF. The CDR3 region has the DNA TGTGCCAGCAGCCCCCCGGTAGACTATGAAGCTTTCTTT.

DNA for the CDR3: TGTGCCAGCAGCCGGATAACAGGGAACACTGAAGCTTTCTTT. This codes for CASSRITGNTEAFF. V and J are TRBV7-8 and TRBJ1-1, with a weak D call TRBD1 (5 bases). V lost 5 bases and J lost 1, with 11 bases in between. The CDR3 runs 14 residues. Germline CDR1 is SGHVS and CDR2 is FQNEAQ.

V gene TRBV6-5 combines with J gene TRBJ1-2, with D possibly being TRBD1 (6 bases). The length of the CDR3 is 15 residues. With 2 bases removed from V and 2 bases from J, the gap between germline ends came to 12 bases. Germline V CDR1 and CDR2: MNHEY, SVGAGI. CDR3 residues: CASSYGGAPNYGYTF. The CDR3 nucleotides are TGTGCCAGCAGTTACGGGGGGGCCCCGAACTATGGCTACACCTTC.

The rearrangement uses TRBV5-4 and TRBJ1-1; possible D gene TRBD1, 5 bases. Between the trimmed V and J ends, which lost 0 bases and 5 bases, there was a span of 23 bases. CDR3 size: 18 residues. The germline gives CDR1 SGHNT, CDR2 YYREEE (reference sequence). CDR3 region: CASSLARRDRIEGTEAFF. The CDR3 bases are TGTGCCAGCAGCTTGGCACGTAGGGACCGAATTGAGGGGACTGAAGCTTTCTTT.